This TCR beta chain was observed in a study of T cell changes during pregnancy in multiple sclerosis. Here immunoSEQ multiplex PCR was the method, and the copy in TCRdb shows in-frame clones only, minus some. The table has fewer than 110,000 clones, about 91% seen once. This CDR3 spans 12 amino acids. V gave up 1 base and J gave up 12 bases, with 10 bases separating them. Germline V gives CDR1 SEHNR, CDR2 FQNEAQ (reference sequence). This clone was counted a single time. The source is a female donor with multiple sclerosis, enrolled in a pregnancy study. Source: peripheral blood, taken in the second trimester of pregnancy. The chain joins TRBV7-9 to TRBJ2-1, with a weak D call TRBD1 (5 bases). CDR3 sequence: CASSLVDQGQFF. The DNA of the CDR3 is TGTGCCAGCAGCTTAGTAGATCAGGGGCAGTTCTTC.